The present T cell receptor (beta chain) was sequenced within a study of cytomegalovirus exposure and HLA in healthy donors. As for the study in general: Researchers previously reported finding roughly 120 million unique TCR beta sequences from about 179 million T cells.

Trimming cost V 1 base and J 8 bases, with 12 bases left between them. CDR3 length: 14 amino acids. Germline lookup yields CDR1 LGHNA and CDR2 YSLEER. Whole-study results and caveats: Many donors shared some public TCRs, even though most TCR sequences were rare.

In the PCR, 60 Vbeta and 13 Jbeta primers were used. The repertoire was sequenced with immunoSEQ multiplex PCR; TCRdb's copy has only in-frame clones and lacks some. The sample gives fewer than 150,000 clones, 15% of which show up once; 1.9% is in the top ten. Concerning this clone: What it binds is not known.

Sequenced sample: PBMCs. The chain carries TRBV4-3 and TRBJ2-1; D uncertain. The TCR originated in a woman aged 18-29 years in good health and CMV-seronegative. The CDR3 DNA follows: TGCGCCAGCAGCCAAGTGACCTCAGGCGATGAGCAGTTCTTC. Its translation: CASSQVTSGDEQFF.